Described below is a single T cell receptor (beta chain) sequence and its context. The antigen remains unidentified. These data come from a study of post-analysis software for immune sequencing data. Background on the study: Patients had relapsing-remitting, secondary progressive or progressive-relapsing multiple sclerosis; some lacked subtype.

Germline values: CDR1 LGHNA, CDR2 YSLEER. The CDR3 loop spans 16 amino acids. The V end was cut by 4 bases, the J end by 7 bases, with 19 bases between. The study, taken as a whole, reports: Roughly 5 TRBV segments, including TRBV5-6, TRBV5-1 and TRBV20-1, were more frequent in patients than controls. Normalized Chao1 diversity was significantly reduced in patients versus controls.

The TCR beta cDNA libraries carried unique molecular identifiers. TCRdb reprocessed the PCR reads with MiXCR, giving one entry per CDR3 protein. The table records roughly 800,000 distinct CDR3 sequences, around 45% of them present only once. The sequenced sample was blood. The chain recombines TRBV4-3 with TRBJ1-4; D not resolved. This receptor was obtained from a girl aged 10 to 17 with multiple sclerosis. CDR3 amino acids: CASSRTTWGVGEKLFF. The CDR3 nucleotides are TGCGCCAGCAGCCGCACCACCTGGGGAGTGGGTGAAAAACTGTTTTTT.